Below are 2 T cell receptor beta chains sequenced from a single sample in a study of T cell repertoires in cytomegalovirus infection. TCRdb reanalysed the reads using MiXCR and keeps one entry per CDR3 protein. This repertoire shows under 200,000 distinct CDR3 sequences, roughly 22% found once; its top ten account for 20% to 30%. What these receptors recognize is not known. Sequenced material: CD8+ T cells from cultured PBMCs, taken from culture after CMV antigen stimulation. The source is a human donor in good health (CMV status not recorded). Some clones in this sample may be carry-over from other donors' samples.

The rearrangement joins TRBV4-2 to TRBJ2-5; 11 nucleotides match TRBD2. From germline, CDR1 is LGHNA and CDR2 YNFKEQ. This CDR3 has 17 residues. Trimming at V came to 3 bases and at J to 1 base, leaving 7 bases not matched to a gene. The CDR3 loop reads CASSHPLAGGLQETQYF. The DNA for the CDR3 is TGTGCCAGCAGCCATCCCCTAGCGGGGGGTCTCCAAGAGACCCAGTACTTC.

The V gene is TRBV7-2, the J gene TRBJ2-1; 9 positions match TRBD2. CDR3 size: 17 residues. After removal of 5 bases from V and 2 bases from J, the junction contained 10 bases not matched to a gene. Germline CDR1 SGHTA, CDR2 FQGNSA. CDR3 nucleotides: TGTGCCAGCAGCCCCCGGGAGAGCGGGGGGCCCTACAATGAGCAGTTCTTC. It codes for CASSPRESGGPYNEQFF.